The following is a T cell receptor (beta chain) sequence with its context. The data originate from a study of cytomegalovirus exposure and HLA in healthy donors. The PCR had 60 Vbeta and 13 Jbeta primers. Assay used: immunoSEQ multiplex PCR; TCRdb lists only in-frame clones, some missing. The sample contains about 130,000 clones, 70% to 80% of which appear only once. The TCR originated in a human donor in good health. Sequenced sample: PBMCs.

CDR3 in amino acids: CASSPPGLDQETQYF. In nucleotides, the CDR3 is TGTGCCAGCAGCCCCCCCGGACTAGACCAAGAGACCCAGTACTTC. This rearrangement joins TRBV9 to TRBJ2-5; the match to TRBD2 covers 7 bases. The length of the CDR3 is 15 residues. V was pared by 4 bases and J by 0 bases, with 6 bases of the junction left unmatched. Looked up from germline, CDR1 is SGDLS and CDR2 is YYNGEE.